Following are 29 T cell receptor beta chains from one sample sequenced in a study of shared clonotypes between healthy human individuals. The protocol was immunoSEQ multiplex PCR, while the TCRdb copy is restricted to in-frame clones and leaves out a portion. The sample lists 2 million to 2.5 million clones, roughly 92% occurring once. Input material: naive CD4+ T cells from PBMCs. Noted subset: CD45RA+ positively selected. Receptors were obtained from a man between 18 and 29 years old in good health. Some clones in this sample may be carry-over from other donors' samples.

This chain uses TRBV19 with TRBJ2-1, with D perhaps TRBD2 (5 bases). This CDR3 is 14 amino acids long. Germline V gene data show CDR1 as LNHDA and CDR2 as SQIVND (reference sequence). V was cut by 2 bases and J by 9 bases, with 14 bases left in between. The DNA of the CDR3 is TGTGCCAGTAGTATAATGAGGACCGAGGGTGAGCAGTTCTTC. This translates into CASSIMRTEGEQFF.

The chain links TRBV18 to TRBJ2-7; tentatively, D is TRBD1 (6 bases). Germline V gene sequence: CDR1 KGHSH, CDR2 LQKENI. The CDR3 is 14 amino acids. V was pared by 3 bases and J by 2 bases, with 11 bases between. The CDR3 bases are TGTGCCAGCTCACCCCGACAGGCCGCCTACGAGCAGTACTTC. Protein: CASSPRQAAYEQYF.

The chain couples TRBV11-2 to TRBJ2-3; 8 nucleotides agree with TRBD1. The junction had 12 bases not matched to a gene; V was cut back by 5 bases and J by 8 bases. Germline V gives CDR1 SGHAT, CDR2 FQNNGV. The CDR3 spans 15 residues. The CDR3 region has the DNA TGTGCCAGCAGCCCAGCAGGGGGCCGGGAGCGTACGCAGTATTTT. Protein: CASSPAGGRERTQYF.

The CDR3 coding sequence is TGTGCCAGCAGCGTACGGTTGACCGGGGAGCTGTTTTTT. Its protein is CASSVRLTGELFF. The chain links TRBV9 to TRBJ2-2; D unclear. Deletions cut 1 base from V and 5 bases from J, with 6 bases between. The germline gives CDR1 SGDLS, CDR2 YYNGEE. The CDR3 consists of 13 residues.

This chain links TRBV9 with TRBJ2-3; 7 bases fit TRBD1. J gave up 8 bases and V 1 base, and 4 bases lay outside the gene matches. The germline V gene encodes CDR1 SGDLS and CDR2 YYNGEE. The CDR3 loop spans 13 amino acids. CDR3 coding DNA: TGTGCCAGCAGCGTAAACGACAGGGCTACGCAGTATTTT. This translates into CASSVNDRATQYF.

The genes are TRBV5-4 and TRBJ2-3; 9 bases map to TRBD2. Germline lookup yields CDR1 SGHNT and CDR2 YYREEE (reference sequence). V lost 0 bases, J lost 2 bases, and 4 bases stayed unmatched. The CDR3 totals 16 residues. This CDR3 reads CASSLESGRPTDTQYF. CDR3 nucleotide sequence: TGTGCCAGCAGCTTGGAAAGCGGGAGGCCCACAGATACGCAGTATTTT. Based on the CDR3 plus reference TRBV5-4 and TRBJ2-3, the full variable domain is ETGVTQSPTHLIKTRGQQVTLRCSSQSGHNTVSWYQQALGQGPQFIFQYYREEENGRGNFPPRFSGLQFPNYSSELNVNALELDDSALYLCASSLESGRPTDTQYFGPGTRLTVL.

The rearrangement joins TRBV18 to TRBJ2-1; 7 bases agree with TRBD2. Trimming at V came to 4 bases and at J to 0 bases, leaving 6 bases not matched to a gene. Germline-derived CDR1 and CDR2 are KGHSH and LQKENI. CDR3 length: 16 residues. The CDR3, as DNA: TGTGCCAGCTCACGGCCTAGCGGTAGCTCCTACAATGAGCAGTTCTTC. It codes for CASSRPSGSSYNEQFF.

This chain joins TRBV19 and TRBJ1-2, with D unresolved. This CDR3 contains 15 residues. CDR1 and CDR2 from the germline V gene are LNHDA and SQIVND (reference sequence). V shed 0 bases and J shed 7 bases, with 15 bases lying between them. The CDR3 protein is CASSIDHKVGSGYTF. CDR3 nucleotides: TGTGCCAGTAGTATAGATCATAAGGTCGGAAGTGGCTACACCTTC.

The chain uses TRBV7-2 and TRBJ2-2; D ambiguous. CDR1 SGHTA and CDR2 FQGNSA come from the germline V gene. The CDR3 is made up of 15 amino acids. The V and J ends lost 2 bases and 0 bases respectively, with 7 bases between them. The CDR3 sequence: CASSLWSSNTGELFF. In DNA form, the CDR3 reads TGTGCCAGCAGCTTATGGTCATCGAACACCGGGGAGCTGTTTTTT. The whole variable domain, filled in from reference TRBV7-2 and TRBJ2-2, reads GAGVSQSPSNKVTEKGKDVELRCDPISGHTALYWYRQSLGQGLEFLIYFQGNSAPDKSGLPSDRFSAERTGGSVSTLTIQRTQQEDSAVYLCASSLWSSNTGELFFGEGSRLTVL.

The chain joins TRBV7-3 to TRBJ2-1, with 14 bases lining up with TRBD2. CDR1 and CDR2 from the germline V gene are SGHTA and FQGTGA. The CDR3 consists of 15 residues. Trimming at V came to 5 bases and at J to 10 bases, leaving 7 bases not matched to a gene. The CDR3 DNA sequence: TGTGCCAGCAGCATCTCGGGACTAGCGGGAGAGGAGCAGTTCTTC. Protein sequence: CASSISGLAGEEQFF.

J is TRBJ1-1 and V is TRBV5-6, with TRBD1 matching over 8 bases. Per the germline V gene, CDR1 is SGHDT and CDR2 is YYEEEE. The CDR3 sequence is 13 residues long. With V trimmed by 6 bases and J by 3 bases, 4 bases remained unmatched. The CDR3 here is CASILTGDTEAFF. CDR3 nucleotide sequence: TGTGCCAGCATACTGACAGGGGACACTGAAGCTTTCTTT.

The V and J genes are TRBV11-3 and TRBJ2-7; TRBD1 agrees at 10 bases. V lost 5 bases and J lost 6; bases outside the gene matches: 7. From germline, CDR1 is SGHNT and CDR2 YENEEA. The CDR3 contains 14 residues. This CDR3 is CASSPRQGAREQYF. As DNA, the CDR3 is TGTGCCAGCAGCCCCCGACAGGGGGCGCGCGAGCAGTACTTC.

In its sample, this clone was seen once. This chain's CDR3 is CASSLDRPGAGYEQYF. The DNA of the CDR3 is TGTGCCAGCAGCTTAGATCGTCCGGGAGCTGGGTACGAGCAGTACTTC. J is TRBJ2-7 and V is TRBV11-2, with D perhaps TRBD2 (6 bases). V lost 0 bases, J lost 4 bases, and 16 bases lay in between. The CDR3 has 16 amino acids. Looked up from germline, CDR1 is SGHAT and CDR2 is FQNNGV. The entire variable domain, with the rest obtained from reference TRBV11-2 and TRBJ2-7, is as follows: EAGVAQSPRYKIIEKRQSVAFWCNPISGHATLYWYQQILGQGPKLLIQFQNNGVVDDSQLPKDRFSAERLKGVDSTLKIQPAKLEDSAVYLCASSLDRPGAGYEQYFGPGTRLTVT.

The genes are TRBV27 and TRBJ2-5; D is uncertain. V was trimmed by 2 bases and J by 1 base, leaving 11 bases between them. From germline, CDR1 is MNHEY and CDR2 SMNVEV (reference sequence). The CDR3 is 15 residues long. The CDR3 loop reads CASSLVNSRQETQYF. Written as DNA, the CDR3 is TGTGCCAGCAGTTTAGTAAACAGCCGCCAAGAGACCCAGTACTTC.

The V and J genes are TRBV5-1 and TRBJ2-2; D unclear. The V gene lost 4 bases and the J gene lost 4 bases, with 14 bases spanning the gap. Germline V gene data show CDR1 as SGHRS and CDR2 as YFSETQ. The CDR3 length is 15 residues. CDR3 nucleotides: TGCGCCAGCAGCCCACCCTCGACCACCACCGGGGAGCTGTTTTTT. Amino acid sequence: CASSPPSTTTGELFF.

The chain carries TRBV23-1 and TRBJ2-7; tentatively, D is TRBD1 or TRBD2 (5 bases each). TRBV23-1 is labeled an ORF, and its function is uncertain. Trimming pared 3 bases from V and 3 bases from J, leaving 27 bases between. CDR3 length: 19 amino acids. The CDR3 protein is CASSHLTPLHGTASYEQYF. CDR3 in DNA: TGCGCCAGCAGTCACCTCACCCCACTACATGGGACGGCGAGCTACGAGCAGTACTTC.

The chain employs TRBV18 and TRBJ1-2; TRBD1 aligns across 7 bases. The CDR3 is made up of 14 amino acids. V trimming: 3 bases; J trimming: 8 bases; junction bases outside the gene matches: 9. Germline assignment: CDR1 KGHSH and CDR2 LQKENI. The CDR3 nucleotides read TGTGCCAGCTCACCGTTAGACAGGGCTGAGGGCTACACCTTC. Protein product: CASSPLDRAEGYTF.

This clone was seen a handful of times. This rearrangement joins TRBV7-8 to TRBJ1-5; a possible D gene is TRBD1 (5 bases). Germline V gene lookup returns CDR1 SGHVS and CDR2 FQNEAQ. Deletions cut 5 bases from V and 7 bases from J, with 18 bases between. CDR3 length: 15 amino acids. The CDR3 spells CASSPWEGMGQPQHF. The CDR3 DNA is TGTGCCAGCAGCCCCTGGGAGGGGATGGGGCAGCCCCAGCATTTT.

The chain uses TRBV28 and TRBJ1-1; a possible D gene is TRBD1 (6 bases). CDR3 size: 13 residues. Trimming stripped 6 bases from V and 12 bases from J, with 20 bases between. Germline CDR1 reads MDHEN; CDR2 reads SYDVKM. The CDR3 here is CASRSPRGGRTFF. CDR3 coding DNA: TGTGCCAGCAGGTCTCCCAGGGGCGGTAGGACTTTCTTT.

The rearrangement uses TRBV6-1 and TRBJ2-3; no clear D. In germline, CDR1 is MNHNS, CDR2 SASEGT. V was cut by 4 bases and J by 0 bases, with 11 bases left in between. The CDR3 runs 15 residues. The CDR3 DNA follows: TGTGCCAGCAGTGCACCAGCCGTGAGCACAGATACGCAGTATTTT. Amino acid sequence: CASSAPAVSTDTQYF.

V and J are TRBV5-1 and TRBJ1-1; tentatively, D is TRBD1 (6 bases). The CDR3 has 15 residues. CDR1 is SGHRS, CDR2 YFSETQ, per germline. V was shortened by 1 base and J by 1 base, with 11 bases between the two germline ends. The CDR3 region has the DNA TGCGCCAGCAGCTTGACGGGACACTCGAACACTGAAGCTTTCTTT. Translating gives CASSLTGHSNTEAFF.

Turning to this clone: The sample contains more than one DNA sequence encoding this CDR3. This sequence joins TRBV9 and TRBJ2-3; D gene unclear. The CDR3 is 13 residues long. V lost 0 bases and J 5 bases, leaving 7 bases between the germline ends. Germline V gene lookup returns CDR1 SGDLS and CDR2 YYNGEE. CDR3 DNA sequence: TGTGCCAGCAGCGTAGGGGTTAGAGATACGCAGTATTTT. It encodes CASSVGVRDTQYF.

The CDR3 here is CASTLLLAGGQTGELFF. Written as DNA, the CDR3 is TGCGCCAGCACCCTGTTACTAGCGGGAGGGCAGACCGGGGAGCTGTTTTTT. J is TRBJ2-2 and V is TRBV5-1; 13 positions match TRBD2. Germline trimming cut 6 bases from V and 5 bases from J; bases unmatched to any gene: 10. The germline V gene has CDR1 SGHRS and CDR2 YFSETQ. The CDR3 length is 17 residues.

The chain combines TRBV5-3 with TRBJ1-2; 7 nucleotides line up with TRBD1. TRBV5-3 carries the ORF label, with uncertain function. The CDR3 has 15 amino acids. The V and J ends lost 10 bases and 4 bases, in that order; junction bases with no gene match: 16. The CDR3 nucleotides are TGTGCCGTACGACGACCTCGGGACAGAAGCTATGGCTACACCTTC. The encoded protein is CAVRRPRDRSYGYTF.

The gene calls are TRBV7-2 and TRBJ2-1; the match to TRBD2 covers 14 bases. V lost 5 bases, J lost 5 bases, and 11 bases stayed unmatched. Germline V lookup: CDR1 SGHTA, CDR2 FQGNSA. The CDR3 contains 18 residues. CDR3: CASSLRTPTSGRDNEQFF. The CDR3, as DNA: TGTGCCAGCAGCCTTAGGACCCCGACTAGCGGGAGGGACAATGAGCAGTTCTTC.

V usage is TRBV5-8 and J usage is TRBJ1-1, with D possibly TRBD1 on 5 matching bases. The CDR3 has 14 amino acids. Looked up from germline, CDR1 is SGHTS and CDR2 is YDEGEE. The germline V and J ends were trimmed by 3 bases and 4 bases, with 13 bases remaining between them. CDR3 in DNA: TGTGCCAGCAGCTGGGGCCGTGTGGGCACTGAAGCTTTCTTT. Translation gives CASSWGRVGTEAFF.

A remark on this clone: Within the sample, other DNA sequences also encode this same CDR3. CDR3 bases: TGTGCCAGCAGCGACCGGGGAACTAGCACAGATACGCAGTATTTT. Its translation is CASSDRGTSTDTQYF. The rearrangement uses TRBV2 and TRBJ2-3, with D perhaps matching TRBD2 (5 bases). This CDR3 has 15 amino acids. Germline V gene sequence: CDR1 SNHLY, CDR2 FYNNEI. Trimming stripped 6 bases from V and 0 bases from J, with 13 bases between.

The rearrangement joins TRBV7-6 to TRBJ1-2; no definite D call. The V gene lost 5 bases and the J gene lost 4 bases, with 14 bases spanning the gap. In germline, CDR1 is SGHVS, CDR2 FNYEAQ. CDR3 size: 14 residues. CDR3 amino acids: CASSPTPDSYGYTF. In nucleotides, the CDR3 is TGTGCCAGCAGCCCGACGCCCGATTCCTATGGCTACACCTTC. Together with reference TRBV7-6 and TRBJ1-2, the CDR3 gives the full variable domain: GAGVSQSPRYKVTKRGQDVALRCDPISGHVSLYWYRQALGQGPEFLTYFNYEAQQDKSGLPNDRFSAERPEGSISTLTIQRTEQRDSAMYRCASSPTPDSYGYTFGSGTRLTVV.

V and J are TRBV28 and TRBJ2-7; possible D gene TRBD1, 6 bases. Trimming took off 5 bases at V and 4 bases at J, with 15 bases between the two ends. The CDR3 has 14 amino acids. The germline CDR1 and CDR2 sequences are MDHEN and SYDVKM. The CDR3 bases are TGTGCCAGCAGTCCCCCCGGGACACTTTACGAGCAGTACTTC. Its translation: CASSPPGTLYEQYF.